The next 7 T cell receptor beta chains were all read from a single sample in a study of T cells in localized non-small cell lung cancer. Generated by immunoSEQ multiplex PCR, the TCRdb table keeps only in-frame clones and is missing some. The profile shows 40,000 or so clones, more than 65% of them singletons. Material: peripheral blood, obtained before any cancer treatment. All receptors come from an older male donor with stage III squamous cell lung carcinoma.

This chain connects TRBV18 to TRBJ2-2; D may be TRBD1 (6 bases). V was clipped by 6 bases and J by 2 bases, with 13 bases between them. Per the germline V gene, CDR1 is KGHSH and CDR2 is LQKENI. The CDR3 runs 15 residues. CDR3 loop: CASSYGQINTGELFF. CDR3 DNA sequence: TGTGCCAGCTCGTACGGACAGATCAACACCGGGGAGCTGTTTTTT. Combining the CDR3 with reference TRBV18 and TRBJ2-2 gives the whole variable domain NAGVMQNPRHLVRRRGQEARLRCSPMKGHSHVYWYRQLPEEGLKFMVYLQKENIIDESGMPKERFSAEFPKEGPSILRIQQVVRGDSAAYFCASSYGQINTGELFFGEGSRLTVL.

V gene TRBV19 combines with J gene TRBJ2-7; 7 bases are a match to TRBD2. CDR3 length: 13 residues. J was trimmed by 5 bases and V by 4 bases; bases with no gene match: 5. The germline CDR1 and CDR2 sequences are LNHDA and SQIVND (reference sequence). The CDR3 DNA reads as TGTGCCAGTAGTAGAGGACGGGGGGACGAGCAGTACTTC. Its protein is CASSRGRGDEQYF.

The chain recombines TRBV7-9 with TRBJ2-7, with D perhaps TRBD1 (6 bases). Deletions cut 2 bases from V and 3 bases from J, with 11 bases between. Germline-derived CDR1 and CDR2 are SEHNR and FQNEAQ (reference sequence). The CDR3 extends over 14 amino acids. In DNA, the CDR3 is TGTGCCAGCAGCTTATCAGGGGACCTCTACGAGCAGTACTTC. Protein product: CASSLSGDLYEQYF.

The gene calls are TRBV7-2 and TRBJ2-5; perhaps TRBD1 as D (5 bases). V was clipped by 4 bases and J by 8 bases, with 14 bases between them. The CDR3 contains 13 residues. Germline CDR1 and CDR2: SGHTA and FQGNSA. As DNA, the CDR3 is TGTGCCAGCAGCTCGGACACTTGGGCCACCCAGTACTTC. This translates into CASSSDTWATQYF.

This clone was picked up a small number of times. The rearrangement links TRBV6-1 to TRBJ2-5; D is tentatively TRBD1 or TRBD2 (5 bases each). In germline, CDR1 is MNHNS, CDR2 SASEGT. V lost 7 bases and J lost 1, with 16 bases in between. The CDR3 contains 15 residues. The chain's CDR3 is CASTRGGAPQETQYF. DNA of the CDR3: TGTGCCAGCACCCGGGGCGGCGCTCCCCAAGAGACCCAGTACTTC.

The chain combines TRBV30 with TRBJ1-1; no clear D. V shed 0 bases and J shed 1 base, with 12 bases lying between them. Looked up from germline, CDR1 is GTSNPN and CDR2 is SVGIG (reference sequence). The CDR3 contains 15 residues. The CDR3 coding sequence is TGTGCCTGGAGTGTACGTAGGGTCGGGAACACTGAAGCTTTCTTT. It specifies CAWSVRRVGNTEAFF.

The sample holds one count of this clone. V gene TRBV9 combines with J gene TRBJ2-1; 7 nucleotides line up with TRBD2. From germline, CDR1 is SGDLS and CDR2 YYNGEE. Trimming cost V 1 base and J 6 bases; bases outside gene matches: 10. This CDR3 is 16 amino acids long. CDR3 sequence (DNA): TGTGCCAGCAGCGTAAATAGCCTAGCGGATTTCAATGAGCAGTTCTTC. Translation: CASSVNSLADFNEQFF.